This TCR beta chain was recorded in a study of regulatory T cells in long-lasting Graves disease. In building TCR beta libraries, iRepertoire HTBI primers were used together with Arm-PCR of CDR3 regions. TCRdb independently ran MiXCR on the multiplex PCR reads; one entry per CDR3 protein. The sample has roughly 250,000 distinct CDR3 sequences; roughly 18% are singletons. Study results and caveats: TRBV28, TRBJ1-2 and TRBJ2-5 emerged as the favored segments in persistent disease.

Germline assignment: CDR1 SGHRS and CDR2 YFSETQ. This CDR3 contains 17 residues. The V end was cut by 1 base, the J end by 6 bases, with 17 bases between. Time point given: newly diagnosed GD, antithyroid drugs for less than 3 months. Construction of the TCR library relied on RNA isolated from PBMCs. This clonotype was seen repeatedly, ten times or more. Its specificity is unknown. This sample was shared with a second study, whose subject was T cells in Graves' hyperthyroidism and ophthalmopathy.

The chain couples TRBV5-1 to TRBJ1-6; TRBD1 is a possible D gene (6 bases). The TCR originated in a woman aged 25 to 39 with Graves disease. Material: peripheral blood mononuclear cells (PBMCs), obtained at new diagnosis, from a patient treated with antithyroid drugs. For the CDR3, the DNA is TGCGCCAGCAGCTTGTCCCCTCGACAGGATGGTAATTCACCCCTCCACTTT. Its translation: CASSLSPRQDGNSPLHF.